A single sample is the source of the 21 T cell receptor beta chains below, sequenced in a study of HIV-infected patients and healthy controls. Alpha and beta constant-region primers primed reverse transcription of 400 to 500 ng RNA. Each of the alpha and beta chains got its own library through chain-specific third strand synthesis with indices. Each CDR3 protein is one row after TCRdb ran MiXCR on the 5' RACE reads. The table includes around 15,000 distinct CDR3 sequences, around 7.7% detected once. Whole blood was used without fractionation, so all unsorted peripheral T cells were included. Sequenced: blood. The receptors shown here come from an adult in good health.

This clonotype was counted ten times or more. The rearrangement uses TRBV5-1 and TRBJ1-2; no reliable D call. This CDR3 has 13 residues. CDR1 SGHRS and CDR2 YFSETQ come from the germline V gene. Trimming cost V 7 bases and J 8 bases, with 18 bases left between them. This CDR3 reads CASASDMSRGYTF. CDR3 bases: TGCGCCAGCGCCTCCGACATGTCGAGGGGCTACACCTTC.

This clonotype was recorded many times. V usage is TRBV2 and J usage is TRBJ2-3, with TRBD2 identical over 7 bases. Per germline, CDR1 SNHLY and CDR2 FYNNEI. CDR3 length equals 16 residues. Germline trimming cut 6 bases from V and 1 base from J; bases unmatched to any gene: 10. This CDR3 reads CASSLPGLRGTDTQYF. Written as DNA, the CDR3 is TGTGCCAGCAGCCTACCGGGACTAAGGGGCACAGATACGCAGTATTTT.

This clonotype was counted ten times or more. The chain recombines TRBV7-9 with TRBJ2-7; D is tentatively TRBD1 or TRBD2 (5 bases each). Trimming took 4 bases from V and 3 from J, leaving 16 bases between them. The CDR3 runs to 15 residues. Germline V CDR1 and CDR2: SEHNR, FQNEAQ (reference sequence). The DNA of the CDR3 is TGTGCCAGCAGCTCCCCGGGGCCGTTGGGCTACGAGCAGTACTTC. Its translation: CASSSPGPLGYEQYF.

This clonotype was seen only a few times. The chain has TRBV6-6 and TRBJ2-2, with no clear D. The germline V gene has CDR1 MNHNY and CDR2 SVGAGI (reference sequence). This CDR3 is 14 amino acids long. V was clipped by 8 bases and J by 0 bases, with 10 bases between them. CDR3 region: CASGSESNTGELFF. CDR3 coding DNA: TGTGCCAGCGGATCGGAGTCGAACACCGGGGAGCTGTTTTTT.

This clonotype occurred many times. V usage is TRBV27 and J usage is TRBJ2-3; no definite D call. This CDR3 spans 16 amino acids. With 3 bases removed from V and 4 bases from J, the gap between germline ends came to 17 bases. In germline, CDR1 is MNHEY, CDR2 SMNVEV (reference sequence). The CDR3 region has the DNA TGTGCCAGCAGTTTCCTGAAGGGCCAGCGCGCAGATACGCAGTATTTT. Protein product: CASSFLKGQRADTQYF.

This clonotype rates as medium-sized. J is TRBJ2-2 and V is TRBV30, with 10 bases that match TRBD2. This CDR3 contains 15 residues. The J segment lost 7 bases and the V segment lost 8 bases, leaving 13 bases of the junction unmatched. Germline-derived CDR1 and CDR2 are GTSNPN and SVGIG (reference sequence). The CDR3 protein is CAGTKRGGFSGELFF. DNA of the CDR3: TGTGCCGGAACCAAGCGGGGGGGCTTCAGCGGGGAGCTGTTTTTT.

In its sample, this clonotype ranks as medium-sized. The chain combines TRBV10-3 with TRBJ2-1; no firm D call. This CDR3 has 14 amino acids. Per the germline V gene, CDR1 is ENHRY and CDR2 is SYGVKD. Trimming left V 8 bases short and J 6 bases short, with 17 bases between. CDR3 sequence (DNA): TGTGCCATCTCTCGGGCTACAGCCCCCAATGAGCAGTTCTTC. It is translated as CAISRATAPNEQFF.

At least ten counts were recorded for this clonotype. The chain links TRBV7-9 to TRBJ2-6; D is unresolved. Germline V CDR1 and CDR2: SEHNR, FQNEAQ (reference sequence). The CDR3 extends over 13 amino acids. Trimming shortened V by 11 bases and J by 1 base, and 9 bases separated the two germline ends. The CDR3 loop reads CASGTSGANVLTF. Written as DNA, the CDR3 is TGTGCCTCTGGAACGTCTGGGGCCAACGTCCTGACTTTC.

This clonotype was observed a few times. This rearrangement joins TRBV4-2 to TRBJ2-1; 15 nucleotides agree with TRBD2. The V gene's germline CDR1 is LGHNA and CDR2 YNFKEQ. The CDR3 is 19 amino acids. The J segment lost 0 bases and the V segment lost 1 base, leaving 4 bases of the junction unmatched. DNA for the CDR3: TGTGCCAGCAGCCAAGCGGGGACTAGCGGGGGGAGCTCCTACAATGAGCAGTTCTTC. Translation: CASSQAGTSGGSSYNEQFF.

This clonotype was seen ten or more times. J is TRBJ2-7 and V is TRBV25-1; D is ambiguous. The CDR3 spans 14 residues. V lost 6 bases and J 0 bases, leaving 12 bases between the germline ends. Germline CDR1 MGHDK, CDR2 SYGVNS. CDR3 DNA sequence: TGTGCCAGCAGCGTAGCAGGCAGCTCCTACGAGCAGTACTTC. It codes for CASSVAGSSYEQYF.

The CDR3 here is CASSPGALKAFF. CDR3 sequence (DNA): TGTGCCAGCAGCCCAGGGGCCCTGAAAGCTTTCTTT. V gene TRBV7-2 combines with J gene TRBJ1-1; tentatively, D is TRBD1 (6 bases). V was pared by 5 bases and J by 9 bases, with 13 bases between. The CDR3 has 12 amino acids. CDR1 SGHTA and CDR2 FQGNSA come from the germline V gene.

This clonotype was detected only a few times. The chain is built from TRBV19 and TRBJ2-1; perhaps TRBD2 as D (5 bases). Germline lookup yields CDR1 LNHDA and CDR2 SQIVND (reference sequence). The CDR3 is 12 residues long. V gave up 5 bases and J gave up 6 bases, with 8 bases separating them. The CDR3 DNA reads as TGTGCCAGTAGTCGGACTGGCAATGAGCAGTTCTTC. Translation gives CASSRTGNEQFF.

The table lists this clonotype with many counts. V and J are TRBV7-2 and TRBJ2-7, with D unclear. The CDR3 covers 13 residues. Germline V gives CDR1 SGHTA, CDR2 FQGNSA. Trimming stripped 1 base from V and 7 bases from J, with 11 bases between. CDR3 DNA sequence: TGTGCCAGCAGCTTAGAACTTCTTGGGGAGCAGTACTTC. It specifies CASSLELLGEQYF.

This clonotype was found a few times. This chain joins TRBV29-1 and TRBJ1-1; possible D gene TRBD1, 6 bases. The CDR3 is made up of 14 amino acids. Trimming took 4 bases from V and 0 from J, leaving 12 bases between them. Germline V gene lookup returns CDR1 SQVTM and CDR2 ANQGSEA. Here the CDR3 reads CSVGRQAMNTEAFF. The CDR3 DNA reads TGCAGCGTTGGAAGACAGGCGATGAACACTGAAGCTTTCTTT.

This clonotype has at least ten counts. The chain employs TRBV28 and TRBJ2-7; the D gene is possibly TRBD1 (6 bases). The CDR3 length is 15 residues. Looked up from germline, CDR1 is MDHEN and CDR2 is SYDVKM. Trimming stripped 4 bases from V and 2 bases from J, with 15 bases between. The CDR3 bases are TGTGCCAGCAGTTCCGCGAGGACAGCGGCCTACGAGCAGTACTTC. Amino acid sequence: CASSSARTAAYEQYF.

V usage is TRBV5-4 and J usage is TRBJ1-2; 9 bases align to TRBD1. Germline V gene sequence: CDR1 SGHNT, CDR2 YYREEE (reference sequence). J gave up 8 bases and V 4 bases, and 12 bases lay outside the gene matches. The CDR3 totals 15 residues. The CDR3 DNA is TGTGCCAGCAGCAGGAAGACCCTACAGGGGGCCGGCTACACCTTC. This encodes CASSRKTLQGAGYTF. Supplemented by reference TRBV5-4 and TRBJ1-2, the full variable domain reads ETGVTQSPTHLIKTRGQQVTLRCSSQSGHNTVSWYQQALGQGPQFIFQYYREEENGRGNFPPRFSGLQFPNYSSELNVNALELDDSALYLCASSRKTLQGAGYTFGSGTRLTVV.

This clonotype was picked up many times. The chain has TRBV29-1 and TRBJ2-7; 7 positions match TRBD2. The CDR3 is 15 residues long. V gave up 4 bases and J gave up 0 bases; unmatched junction bases: 9. Germline CDR1 is SQVTM and CDR2 is ANQGSEA. CDR3 sequence (DNA): TGCAGCGTTGCCCCCGGCCCGGGGGGCTCCTACGAGCAGTACTTC. It codes for CSVAPGPGGSYEQYF.

This chain joins TRBV6-1 and TRBJ2-5; 11 positions match TRBD2. Per germline, CDR1 MNHNS and CDR2 SASEGT. Trimming removed 6 bases from V and 4 bases from J; junction bases left unmatched: 7. CDR3 length: 15 amino acids. In DNA form, the CDR3 reads TGTGCCAGCAGGGACCTAGCGGGAGGTGCAGAGACCCAGTACTTC. It translates to CASRDLAGGAETQYF.

J is TRBJ2-7 and V is TRBV6-5; the D gene is possibly TRBD1 (5 bases). Trimming took 2 bases from V and 5 from J, leaving 13 bases between them. The CDR3 spans 14 residues. CDR1 and CDR2 (germline): MNHEY, SVGAGI. The CDR3 DNA sequence: TGTGCCAGCAGTTACAATGAAGGGGCGGACGAGCAGTACTTC. Its translation is CASSYNEGADEQYF.

This clonotype was seen at least ten times. V and J are TRBV20-1 and TRBJ2-3; maybe TRBD2 (5 bases). This CDR3 is 13 amino acids long. Germline V lookup: CDR1 DFQATT, CDR2 SNEGSKA (reference sequence). V was shortened by 6 bases and J by 9 bases, with 19 bases between the two germline ends. CDR3 nucleotide sequence: TGCAGTGCCGAGACGGACTCACAGATAACGCAGTATTTT. Protein product: CSAETDSQITQYF.

This clonotype appeared many times. This sequence joins TRBV14 and TRBJ2-5, with D perhaps matching TRBD2 (5 bases). This CDR3 is 15 amino acids long. CDR1 is SGHDN, CDR2 FVKESK, per germline. Trimming removed 0 bases from V and 3 bases from J, with 11 bases in between. The CDR3 region is CASSQESGWEETQYF. The CDR3 DNA sequence: TGTGCCAGCAGCCAAGAATCGGGGTGGGAAGAGACCCAGTACTTC.